This T cell receptor beta chain is drawn from a study of lymphopenia after photon versus proton radiotherapy. The table came from immunoSEQ multiplex PCR; TCRdb's copy has only in-frame clones and leaves some out. In the table there are 150,000 to 200,000 clones, less than 90% of which are singletons. Trimming cost V 4 bases and J 4 bases, with 9 bases left between them. The CDR3 loop spans 13 amino acids. Germline CDR1 and CDR2: SGHRS and YFSETQ. Study-wide results and caveats: Only patients who died were analyzed for survival; proton advantage is unproven. Oligoclonal CD8+ Temra expansion after nadir drove photon patients' diversity drop. A bigger post-nadir fall in TCR diversity correlated inversely with survival time in deceased patients. Relative stability marked proton patients; photon patients lost diversity and naive cells.

As concerns this clone: The target antigen is unknown.

This TCR was sampled from a man aged 50 to 60 with gastric cancer. Sequences were derived from peripheral blood, sampled from a patient treated with photon-based radiotherapy. This rearrangement joins TRBV5-1 to TRBJ2-1; TRBD1 is a possible D gene (5 bases). The CDR3 DNA reads TGCGCCAGCAGCCCCTACAGGTACAATGAGCAGTTCTTC. Amino acid sequence: CASSPYRYNEQFF.